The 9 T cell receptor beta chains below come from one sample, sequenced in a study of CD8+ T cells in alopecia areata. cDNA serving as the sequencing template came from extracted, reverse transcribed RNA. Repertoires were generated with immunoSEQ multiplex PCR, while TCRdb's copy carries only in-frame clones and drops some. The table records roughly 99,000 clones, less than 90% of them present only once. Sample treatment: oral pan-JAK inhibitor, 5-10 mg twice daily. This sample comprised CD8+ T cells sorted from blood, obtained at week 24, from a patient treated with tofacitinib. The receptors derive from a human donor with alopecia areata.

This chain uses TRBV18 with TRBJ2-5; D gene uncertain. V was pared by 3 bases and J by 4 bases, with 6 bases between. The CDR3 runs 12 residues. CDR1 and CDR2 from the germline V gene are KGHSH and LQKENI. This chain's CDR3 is CASSPPSETQYF. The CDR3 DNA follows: TGTGCCAGCTCACCCCCCTCAGAGACCCAGTACTTC.

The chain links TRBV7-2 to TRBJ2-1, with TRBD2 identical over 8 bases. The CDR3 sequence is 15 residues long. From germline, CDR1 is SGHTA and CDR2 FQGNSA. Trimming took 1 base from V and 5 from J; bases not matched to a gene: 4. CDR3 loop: CASSLGLAGNNEQFF. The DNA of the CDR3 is TGTGCCAGCAGCTTAGGGCTAGCGGGTAACAATGAGCAGTTCTTC.

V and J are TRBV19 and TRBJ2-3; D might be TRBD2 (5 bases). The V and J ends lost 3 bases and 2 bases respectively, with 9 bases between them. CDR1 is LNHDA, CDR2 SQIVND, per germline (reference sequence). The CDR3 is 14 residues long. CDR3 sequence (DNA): TGTGCCAGTAGTATTAGCGCCTACACAGATACGCAGTATTTT. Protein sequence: CASSISAYTDTQYF.

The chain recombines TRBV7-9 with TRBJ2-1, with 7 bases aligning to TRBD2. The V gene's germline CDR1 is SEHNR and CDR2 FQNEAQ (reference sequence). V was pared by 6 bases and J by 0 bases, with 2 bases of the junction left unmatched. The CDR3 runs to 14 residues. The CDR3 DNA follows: TGTGCCAGCAGAGGACTAGACTCCTACAATGAGCAGTTCTTC. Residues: CASRGLDSYNEQFF.

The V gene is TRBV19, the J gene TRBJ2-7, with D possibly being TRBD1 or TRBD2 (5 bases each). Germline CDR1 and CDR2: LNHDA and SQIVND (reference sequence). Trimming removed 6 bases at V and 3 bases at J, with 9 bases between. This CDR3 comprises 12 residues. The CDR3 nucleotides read TGTGCCAGTAGAGGGACGGACTACGAGCAGTACTTC. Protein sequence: CASRGTDYEQYF.

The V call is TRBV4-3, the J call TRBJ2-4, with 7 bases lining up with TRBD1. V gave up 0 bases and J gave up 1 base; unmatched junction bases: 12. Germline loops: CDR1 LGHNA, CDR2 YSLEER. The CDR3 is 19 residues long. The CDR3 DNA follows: TGCGCCAGCAGCCAAGATCCTCCACACAGGGGTCTGGCCAAAAACATTCAGTACTTC. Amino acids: CASSQDPPHRGLAKNIQYF.

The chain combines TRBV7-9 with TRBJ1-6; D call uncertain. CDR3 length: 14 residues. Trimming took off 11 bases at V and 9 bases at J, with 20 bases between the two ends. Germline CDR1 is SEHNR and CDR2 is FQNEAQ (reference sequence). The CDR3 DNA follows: TGTGCCTGTGGCGAAACTGGGTATGGTTCACCCCTCCACTTT. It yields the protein CACGETGYGSPLHF.

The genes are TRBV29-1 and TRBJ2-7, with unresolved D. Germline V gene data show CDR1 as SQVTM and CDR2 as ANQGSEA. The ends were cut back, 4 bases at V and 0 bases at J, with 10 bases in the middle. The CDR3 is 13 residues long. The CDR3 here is CSVVGLSSYEQYF. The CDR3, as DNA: TGCAGCGTTGTGGGTCTAAGCTCCTACGAGCAGTACTTC.

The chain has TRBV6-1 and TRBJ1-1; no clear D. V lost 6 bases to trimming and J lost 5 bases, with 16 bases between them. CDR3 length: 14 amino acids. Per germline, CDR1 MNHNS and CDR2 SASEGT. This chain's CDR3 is CASRWAPTGTEAFF. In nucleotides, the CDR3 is TGTGCCAGCAGGTGGGCTCCCACTGGGACTGAAGCTTTCTTT.